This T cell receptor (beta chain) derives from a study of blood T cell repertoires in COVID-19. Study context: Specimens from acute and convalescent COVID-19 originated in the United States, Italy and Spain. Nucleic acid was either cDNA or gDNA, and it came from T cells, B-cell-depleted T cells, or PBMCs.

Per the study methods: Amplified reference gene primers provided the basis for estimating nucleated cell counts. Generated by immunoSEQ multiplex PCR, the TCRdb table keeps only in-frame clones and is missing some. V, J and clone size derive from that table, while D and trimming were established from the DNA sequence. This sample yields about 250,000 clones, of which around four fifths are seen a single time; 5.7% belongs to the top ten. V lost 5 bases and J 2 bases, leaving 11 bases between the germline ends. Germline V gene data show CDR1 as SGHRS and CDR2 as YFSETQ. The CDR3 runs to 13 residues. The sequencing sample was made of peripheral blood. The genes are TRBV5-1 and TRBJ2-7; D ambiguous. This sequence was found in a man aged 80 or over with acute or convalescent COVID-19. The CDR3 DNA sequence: TGCGCCAGCAGAGACACAGAACCCTACGAGCAGTACTTC. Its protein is CASRDTEPYEQYF.